This entry lists 30 T cell receptor beta chains sequenced from one sample in a study of T cell responses to AZD1222 COVID-19 vaccine. Assay: immunoSEQ multiplex PCR; the TCRdb copy retains only in-frame clones and omits some. Of 150,000 or so clones in the sample, roughly nine tenths were seen once. The starting material was peripheral blood, obtained on day 0 of MenACWY control vaccination. The origin of the receptors is an adult in good health.

The chain has TRBV24-1 and TRBJ1-6; 8 bases are shared with TRBD1. Germline V lookup: CDR1 KGHDR, CDR2 SFDVKD. This CDR3 is built from 16 residues. V lost 3 bases to trimming and J lost 9 bases; unmatched junction nucleotides: 9. The CDR3 DNA sequence: TGTGCCACCAGTGATACGCGGCAGGGGGCAAGTTCACCCCTCCACTTT. Translation: CATSDTRQGASSPLHF.

This chain connects TRBV7-9 to TRBJ1-1; perhaps TRBD1 as D (6 bases). The CDR3 has 16 residues. The V end lost 1 base, the J end lost 4 bases, and 16 bases lay between the germline ends. Per germline, CDR1 SEHNR and CDR2 FQNEAQ (reference sequence). The CDR3 is CASSLEQGGEGTEAFF. The CDR3 nucleotides are TGTGCCAGCAGCTTAGAACAGGGAGGGGAGGGCACTGAAGCTTTCTTT. Based on the CDR3 plus reference TRBV7-9 and TRBJ1-1, the full variable domain is DTGVSQNPRHKITKRGQNVTFRCDPISEHNRLYWYRQTLGQGPEFLTYFQNEAQLEKSRLLSDRFSAERPKGSFSTLEIQRTEQGDSAMYLCASSLEQGGEGTEAFFGQGTRLTVV.

The chain uses TRBV7-9 and TRBJ2-7, with TRBD2 matching 7 bases. CDR1 is SEHNR and CDR2 is FQNEAQ in the germline V gene (reference sequence). V dropped 5 bases and J dropped 5; count of bases not matched to a gene: 12. CDR3 length: 15 residues. The CDR3 coding sequence is TGTGCCAGCAGCCCCCTCCGGGGGGTTAGGGACGAGCAGTACTTC. It translates to CASSPLRGVRDEQYF.

This clone occurred once. The gene calls are TRBV6-5 and TRBJ1-1, with TRBD1 as a possible D gene (5 bases). The CDR3 has 13 amino acids. Germline V gene lookup returns CDR1 MNHEY and CDR2 SVGAGI. Deletions cut 2 bases from V and 5 bases from J, with 9 bases between. CDR3 sequence reads: CASSYGGWTEAFF. CDR3 sequence (DNA): TGTGCCAGCAGTTACGGGGGGTGGACTGAAGCTTTCTTT.

V is TRBV19 and J is TRBJ2-1, with 7 bases lining up with TRBD1. Germline V gene data show CDR1 as LNHDA and CDR2 as SQIVND (reference sequence). Losses at the gene ends were 3 bases for V and 6 bases for J; bases not matched to a gene: 5. The CDR3 consists of 14 residues. The DNA for the CDR3 is TGTGCCAGTAGTATGACAGGGAAGGCCAATGAGCAGTTCTTC. Residues: CASSMTGKANEQFF.

The chain links TRBV29-1 to TRBJ2-7; 8 nucleotides align to TRBD1. CDR3 length: 13 residues. Germline lookup yields CDR1 SQVTM and CDR2 ANQGSEA. Trimming took 4 bases from V and 5 from J; bases not matched to a gene: 7. CDR3 sequence: CSVAKGQGHEQYF. The DNA of the CDR3 is TGCAGCGTTGCGAAAGGACAGGGACACGAGCAGTACTTC.

The chain is built from TRBV18 and TRBJ2-2; a possible D gene is TRBD1 (5 bases). The germline V gene encodes CDR1 KGHSH and CDR2 LQKENI. CDR3 length: 16 residues. The V end was cut by 3 bases, the J end by 1 base, with 12 bases between. CDR3: CASSPSTALNTGELFF. The DNA of the CDR3 is TGTGCCAGCTCACCTTCGACAGCTCTGAACACCGGGGAGCTGTTTTTT.

V usage is TRBV27 and J usage is TRBJ1-6; D gene unclear. Germline V gene data show CDR1 as MNHEY and CDR2 as SMNVEV (reference sequence). V shed 2 bases and J shed 10 bases, with 12 bases lying between them. This CDR3 is 14 amino acids long. CDR3 nucleotide sequence: TGTGCCAGCAGTTTAACCAGGCCTGGCTCACCCCTCCACTTT. Protein product: CASSLTRPGSPLHF.

This clone appeared once. This chain connects TRBV7-9 to TRBJ1-2; D is unclear. CDR1 is SEHNR and CDR2 is FQNEAQ in the germline V gene (reference sequence). The CDR3 extends over 13 amino acids. The V and J ends lost 1 base and 2 bases respectively, with 5 bases between them. The CDR3 DNA is TGTGCCAGCAGCTTAGAACACAACTATGGCTACACCTTC. Translation gives CASSLEHNYGYTF.

This chain connects TRBV6-5 to TRBJ1-1; D remains ambiguous. Trimming stripped 5 bases from V and 5 bases from J, with 15 bases between. Germline V gives CDR1 MNHEY, CDR2 SVGAGI. The CDR3 runs 14 residues. This CDR3 reads CASSPSPGKTEAFF. CDR3 coding DNA: TGTGCCAGCAGTCCCTCGCCTGGAAAGACTGAAGCTTTCTTT.

The chain uses TRBV5-1 and TRBJ1-1; D not resolved. Germline CDR1 and CDR2: SGHRS and YFSETQ. The CDR3 extends over 15 amino acids. V lost 0 bases to trimming and J lost 1 base, with 10 bases between them. CDR3 residues: CASSLGRTGNTEAFF. As DNA, the CDR3 is TGCGCCAGCAGCTTGGGGAGGACGGGGAACACTGAAGCTTTCTTT.

The chain uses TRBV4-1 and TRBJ2-1; tentatively, D is TRBD2 (5 bases). The germline V gene encodes CDR1 MGHRA and CDR2 YSYEKL. The CDR3 consists of 13 residues. V lost 1 base and J 9 bases, leaving 10 bases between the germline ends. The CDR3 region has the DNA TGCGCCAGCAGCCAAGGGGAGACGGGTGAGCAGTTCTTC. This gives the protein CASSQGETGEQFF.

CDR3 in amino acids: CASSSGTGAAKLFF. CDR3 coding DNA: TGTGCCAGCTCCTCCGGGACAGGAGCTGCAAAACTGTTTTTT. The chain uses TRBV19 and TRBJ1-4; 8 bases are shared with TRBD1. The V and J ends lost 9 bases and 10 bases, in that order; junction bases with no gene match: 13. The CDR3 spans 14 residues. Germline V gene data show CDR1 as LNHDA and CDR2 as SQIVND (reference sequence). Full variable domain (missing parts from reference TRBV19 and TRBJ1-4): DGGITQSPKYLFRKEGQNVTLSCEQNLNHDAMYWYRQDPGQGLRLIYYSQIVNDFQKGDIAEGYSVSREKKESFPLTVTSAQKNPTAFYLCASSSGTGAAKLFFGSGTQLSVL.

The rearrangement joins TRBV19 to TRBJ1-5; D gene ambiguous. The CDR3 contains 14 residues. Between the trimmed V and J ends, which lost 7 bases and 5 bases, there was a span of 15 bases. Germline loops: CDR1 LNHDA, CDR2 SQIVND (reference sequence). The CDR3 DNA follows: TGTGCCAGTAAGGAGGCCCCTCGGCATCAGCCCCAGCATTTT. Its translation: CASKEAPRHQPQHF.

The chain combines TRBV24-1 with TRBJ1-2; TRBD1 agrees at 10 bases. This CDR3 has 16 amino acids. Germline lookup yields CDR1 KGHDR and CDR2 SFDVKD. The V segment lost 4 bases and the J segment 2 bases; nucleotides outside the gene matches: 6. CDR3 DNA: TGTGCCACCAGTGACCCCGGGACAGGGGCCAACTATGGCTACACCTTC. It yields the protein CATSDPGTGANYGYTF.

J is TRBJ2-2 and V is TRBV11-2, with 10 bases fitting TRBD2. The CDR3 consists of 17 residues. Germline trimming cut 0 bases from V and 7 bases from J; bases unmatched to any gene: 8. In germline, CDR1 is SGHAT, CDR2 FQNNGV. CDR3 DNA sequence: TGTGCCAGCAGCTTAGATCCAGCGGGAGGGTTTTTCGGGGAGCTGTTTTTT. Amino acids: CASSLDPAGGFFGELFF.

The V gene is TRBV5-4, the J gene TRBJ2-2, with unresolved D. Trimming shortened V by 4 bases and J by 1 base, and 14 bases separated the two germline ends. Germline CDR1 is SGHNT and CDR2 is YYREEE (reference sequence). The CDR3 extends over 16 amino acids. The CDR3: CASSPPRKRNTGELFF. Written as DNA, the CDR3 is TGTGCCAGCAGCCCCCCGCGGAAGCGGAACACCGGGGAGCTGTTTTTT.

V and J are TRBV5-1 and TRBJ2-1; D uncertain. The V end lost 4 bases, the J end lost 7 bases, and 9 bases lay between the germline ends. The germline V gene encodes CDR1 SGHRS and CDR2 YFSETQ. This CDR3 has 12 residues. The CDR3 loop reads CASSPVGNEQFF. CDR3 nucleotide sequence: TGCGCCAGCAGCCCCGTGGGGAATGAGCAGTTCTTC.

The gene calls are TRBV19 and TRBJ1-3; 10 bases map to TRBD1. Looked up from germline, CDR1 is LNHDA and CDR2 is SQIVND (reference sequence). Losses at the gene ends were 2 bases for V and 3 bases for J; bases not matched to a gene: 4. The CDR3 has 16 amino acids. This CDR3 is CASSILGQGIGNTIYF. As DNA, the CDR3 is TGTGCCAGTAGTATACTGGGACAGGGGATTGGAAACACCATATATTTT.

This chain uses TRBV5-6 with TRBJ1-1, with 11 positions matching TRBD1. Losses at the gene ends were 6 bases for V and 7 bases for J; bases not matched to a gene: 5. Germline V CDR1 and CDR2: SGHDT, YYEEEE. The CDR3 has 13 residues. CDR3 nucleotides: TGTGCCAGCAAATGGACAGGGGGCGGTGAAGCTTTCTTT. Encoded protein: CASKWTGGGEAFF.

The rearrangement joins TRBV6-2 or TRBV6-3 to TRBJ2-1; 9 bases map to TRBD2. This CDR3 spans 15 amino acids. Germline V gene sequence: CDR1 MNHEY, CDR2 SVGEGT. Trimming cost V 4 bases and J 2 bases; bases outside gene matches: 3. CDR3 sequence reads: CASSFIAGAYNEQFF. For the CDR3, the DNA is TGTGCCAGCAGTTTTATAGCGGGAGCCTACAATGAGCAGTTCTTC.

This clone came up a few times. This chain connects TRBV6-4 to TRBJ2-1, with 13 positions matching TRBD2. Germline CDR1 MRHNA, CDR2 SNTAGT. J was trimmed by 9 bases and V by 6 bases; bases with no gene match: 8. This CDR3 is built from 15 residues. The CDR3 DNA is TGTGCCAGCAGCGTGACTAGCGGGGGGCACGGTGAGCAGTTCTTC. Protein product: CASSVTSGGHGEQFF.

The V gene is TRBV3-1 (or the pseudogene TRBV3-2), the J gene TRBJ1-4, with 9 bases aligning to TRBD1. CDR3 size: 14 residues. The J segment lost 11 bases and the V segment lost 6 bases, leaving 10 bases of the junction unmatched. Germline-derived CDR1 and CDR2 are LGHDT and YNNKEL (reference sequence). CDR3 protein: CASRTGGHQGKLFF. The CDR3 DNA follows: TGTGCCAGCAGAACAGGGGGCCATCAAGGGAAACTGTTTTTT.

Comments on this clone: Other nucleotide sequences in the sample specify the same CDR3. The rearrangement joins TRBV3-1 (or the pseudogene TRBV3-2) to TRBJ2-5; 9 bases match TRBD2. V shed 8 bases, J shed 6 bases, and the junction held 16 bases outside the gene matches. CDR3 length equals 16 residues. In germline, CDR1 is LGHDT, CDR2 YNNKEL (reference sequence). CDR3: CASPRRGGGADQTQYF. As DNA, the CDR3 is TGTGCCAGCCCCCGTAGGGGCGGGGGGGCCGATCAGACCCAGTACTTC.

The chain uses TRBV10-1 and TRBJ2-7; a weak D match, TRBD2 (5 bases). Trimming pared 4 bases from V and 2 bases from J, leaving 15 bases between. The CDR3 totals 15 residues. Germline V gene sequence: CDR1 WNHNN, CDR2 SYGVQD (reference sequence). The CDR3 protein is CASSAVRRPPYEQYV. The CDR3 DNA reads as TGCGCCAGCAGTGCCGTCAGGAGGCCCCCCTACGAGCAGTACGTC.

V gene TRBV28 combines with J gene TRBJ2-5; D is perhaps TRBD1 or TRBD2 (5 bases each). CDR1 is MDHEN and CDR2 is SYDVKM in the germline V gene. The CDR3 contains 17 residues. V was trimmed by 4 bases and J by 0 bases, leaving 18 bases between them. The CDR3 sequence is CASSSAGAPGYQETQYF. CDR3 sequence (DNA): TGTGCCAGCAGTTCGGCCGGGGCCCCAGGGTACCAAGAGACCCAGTACTTC. Drawing the rest from reference TRBV28 and TRBJ2-5, the complete variable domain is DVKVTQSSRYLVKRTGEKVFLECVQDMDHENMFWYRQDPGLGLRLIYFSYDVKMKEKGDIPEGYSVSREKKERFSLILESASTNQTSMYLCASSSAGAPGYQETQYFGPGTRLLVL.

This chain uses TRBV24-1 with TRBJ2-5, with D tentatively TRBD2 (6 bases). Germline V gene sequence: CDR1 KGHDR, CDR2 SFDVKD. The V end lost 5 bases, the J end lost 5 bases, and 14 bases lay between the germline ends. This CDR3 spans 14 amino acids. The CDR3 is CATSVGGFGETQYF. CDR3 in DNA: TGTGCCACCAGTGTAGGAGGGTTCGGGGAGACCCAGTACTTC.

This clone was observed a handful of times. The DNA for the CDR3 is TGTGCCAGCAGTGAAGCGAACAGGGAGAATGAAAAACTGTTTTTT. This encodes CASSEANRENEKLFF. The chain recombines TRBV6-1 with TRBJ1-4; D is perhaps TRBD1 (6 bases). Trimming took off 0 bases at V and 5 bases at J, with 10 bases between the two ends. The germline V gene has CDR1 MNHNS and CDR2 SASEGT. There are 15 residues in the CDR3.

The chain carries TRBV29-1 and TRBJ2-7, with TRBD1 identical over 7 bases. CDR1 and CDR2 from the germline V gene are SQVTM and ANQGSEA. The CDR3 length is 12 residues. V lost 4 bases to trimming and J lost 6 bases; unmatched junction nucleotides: 6. The CDR3 nucleotides read TGCAGCGTTGTAGGGGGCATCGGCGAGCAGTACTTC. This gives the protein CSVVGGIGEQYF.

The rearrangement uses TRBV28 and TRBJ2-5; D ambiguous. With 2 bases removed from V and 0 bases from J, the gap between germline ends came to 10 bases. The germline V gene encodes CDR1 MDHEN and CDR2 SYDVKM. The CDR3 spans 15 residues. CDR3 in DNA: TGTGCCAGCAGTTTAGGTCGGACGTACCAAGAGACCCAGTACTTC. It specifies CASSLGRTYQETQYF.